This T cell receptor beta chain was recovered during a study of T cell changes during pregnancy in multiple sclerosis. The length of the CDR3 is 13 residues. Germline V CDR1 and CDR2: PRHDT, FYEKMQ (reference sequence). V was clipped by 3 bases and J by 2 bases; unmatched bases: 1. TCRdb keeps only in-frame clones here, not all; method: immunoSEQ multiplex PCR. The sample yields tens of thousands of clones, about 91% seen once. This sequence originates from a female donor with multiple sclerosis, enrolled in a pregnancy study. The input for sequencing was CD8+ T cells from peripheral blood mononuclear cells, taken in the second trimester of pregnancy. The V and J genes are TRBV13 and TRBJ2-7, with TRBD2 matching 7 bases. Here the CDR3 DNA reads TGTGCCAGCAGCTTCGGGGGGACCTACGAGCAGTACTTC. Translated: CASSFGGTYEQYF.